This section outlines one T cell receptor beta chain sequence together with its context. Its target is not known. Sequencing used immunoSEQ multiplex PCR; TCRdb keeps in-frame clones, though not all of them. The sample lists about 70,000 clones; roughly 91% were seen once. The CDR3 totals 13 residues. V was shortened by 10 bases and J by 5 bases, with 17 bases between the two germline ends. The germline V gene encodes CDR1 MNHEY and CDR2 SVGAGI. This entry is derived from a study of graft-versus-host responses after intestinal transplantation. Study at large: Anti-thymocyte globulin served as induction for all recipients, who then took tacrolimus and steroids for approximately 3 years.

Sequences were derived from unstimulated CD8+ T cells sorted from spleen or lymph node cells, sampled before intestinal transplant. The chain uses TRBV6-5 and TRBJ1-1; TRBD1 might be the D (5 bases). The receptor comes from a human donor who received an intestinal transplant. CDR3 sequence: CATLQALWTEAFF. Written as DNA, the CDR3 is TGTGCCACGTTACAGGCCCTGTGGACTGAAGCTTTCTTT.